These T cell receptor beta chains were read from a single sample in a study of blood T cell repertoires in COVID-19. TCRdb's table, derived via immunoSEQ multiplex PCR, lists solely in-frame clones and lacks some. The sample has 330,000 or so clones, about 90% seen once. Sequencing was performed on PBMCs or T cells enriched from blood (not recorded which). The receptors shown here come from a woman aged 25 to 39 who had recovered from COVID-19. CDR3s include the opening cysteine and the closing phenylalanine or tryptophan. The D gene is left open where the match is weak. The size entry is marked missing in some rows and otherwise reads once, few, many or a size class.

abundance	d_gene	len	v_gene	j_gene	CDR3aa	CDR3nt
NA	TRBD1	14	TRBV19	TRBJ2-7	CASSGQGATYEQYF	TGTGCCAGTAGCGGACAGGGGGCGACCTACGAGCAGTACTTC
few	TRBD1	14	TRBV19	TRBJ1-5	CASRQGAGNQPQHF	TGTGCCAGTAGACAGGGGGCCGGCAATCAGCCCCAGCATTTT
NA	TRBD2	12	TRBV2	TRBJ2-5	CASRGRDRTEYF	TGTGCCAGCAGGGGGAGGGATAGGACTGAGTACTTC
NA	NA	14	TRBV20-1	TRBJ2-7	CSASQGSGEYEQYF	TGCAGTGCTAGTCAGGGTTCAGGGGAGTACGAGCAGTACTTC
NA	TRBD1	14	TRBV5-1	TRBJ2-7	CASSLGQGYSEQYF	TGCGCCAGCAGCCTCGGACAGGGATATAGCGAGCAGTACTTC
NA	NA	14	TRBV7-9	TRBJ2-7	CASSLLEGPYEQYF	TGTGCCAGCAGCTTATTGGAGGGACCATACGAGCAGTACTTC
NA	TRBD2	15	TRBV28	TRBJ2-7	CASSSPGGSGDEQYF	TGTGCCAGCAGTTCCCCTGGGGGAAGCGGGGACGAGCAGTACTTC
NA	TRBD2	15	TRBV24-1	TRBJ2-1	CATSDYGRAHNEQFF	TGTGCCACCAGTGATTACGGGAGGGCCCACAATGAGCAGTTCTTC
NA	NA	15	TRBV21-1	TRBJ1-2	CASSKERDSHYGYTF	TGTGCCAGCAGCAAAGAGAGGGACAGCCACTATGGCTACACCTTC
NA	TRBD1	15	TRBV28	TRBJ1-5	CASTVTGGYDQPQHF	TGTGCCAGCACCGTGACAGGGGGGTACGATCAGCCCCAGCATTTT
NA	NA	14	TRBV28	TRBJ1-4	CASNSRGTNEKLFF	TGTGCCAGCAACAGTAGGGGGACTAATGAAAAACTGTTTTTT
NA	NA	15	TRBV4-1	TRBJ1-1	CASSQGSAGETEAFF	TGCGCCAGCAGCCAAGGCTCGGCGGGGGAAACTGAAGCTTTCTTT
NA	NA	15	TRBV28	TRBJ1-2	CASSLPAGSDYGYTF	TGTGCCAGCAGTTTACCGGCAGGTTCAGACTATGGCTACACCTTC
NA	TRBD1	15	TRBV28	TRBJ1-5	CASTTGQGAPWPQHF	TGTGCCAGCACCACGGGACAGGGGGCCCCTTGGCCCCAGCATTTT
NA	NA	12	TRBV7-2	TRBJ2-1	CASSRTGNEQFF	TGTGCCAGCAGCCGTACAGGTAATGAGCAGTTCTTC
NA	NA	12	TRBV12-3/TRBV12-4	TRBJ1-1	CASSRDFAEAFF	TGTGCCAGCAGTCGGGACTTCGCTGAAGCTTTCTTT
many	TRBD1	13	TRBV28	TRBJ1-6	CASTPRGRSPLHF	TGTGCCAGCACCCCCAGGGGGCGTTCACCCCTCCACTTT
NA	TRBD2	17	TRBV10-3	TRBJ2-7	CAISDLGTSGTNYEQYF	TGTGCCATCAGTGACCTTGGGACTAGCGGGACCAACTACGAGCAGTACTTC
NA	NA	19	TRBV4-1	TRBJ2-5	CASSQNPLAHIPEGETQYF	TGCGCCAGCAGCCAAAATCCTCTAGCGCATATCCCCGAGGGAGAGACCCAGTACTTC
NA	TRBD1	14	TRBV27	TRBJ1-1	CASSPGTGGAEAFF	TGTGCCAGCAGCCCCGGGACAGGGGGGGCTGAAGCTTTCTTT
NA	TRBD1	16	TRBV5-1	TRBJ1-1	CASSLGNQGVGTEAFF	TGCGCCAGCAGCTTGGGAAACCAGGGGGTTGGAACTGAAGCTTTCTTT
NA	NA	13	TRBV11-2	TRBJ1-1	CASSLDRVGEAFF	TGTGCCAGCAGCTTAGATCGTGTCGGTGAAGCTTTCTTT
NA	NA	15	TRBV11-2	TRBJ2-7	CASSLGSQGPYEQYF	TGTGCCAGCAGCTTAGGATCCCAGGGTCCCTACGAGCAGTACTTC
NA	TRBD1	18	TRBV2	TRBJ1-4	CASSGETPEGAPNEKLFF	TGTGCCAGCAGCGGAGAGACACCCGAGGGGGCTCCTAATGAAAAACTGTTTTTT
NA	TRBD2	19	TRBV13	TRBJ2-3	CASSGMMGSGGSSTDTQYF	TGTGCCAGCAGCGGGATGATGGGCAGCGGGGGATCTAGCACAGATACGCAGTATTTT
NA	NA	15	TRBV7-9	TRBJ1-4	CASSATQGTNEKLFF	TGTGCCAGCAGCGCGACACAGGGAACTAATGAAAAACTGTTTTTT
NA	NA	11	TRBV19	TRBJ1-1	CASSIESSAFF	TGTGCCAGTAGTATAGAGTCCTCGGCTTTCTTT
NA	TRBD1	13	TRBV5-6	TRBJ2-1	CASSYDRGNEQFF	TGTGCCAGCAGCTATGACAGGGGAAATGAGCAGTTCTTC
NA	NA	13	TRBV6-5	TRBJ1-4	CASSGFGNEKLFF	TGTGCCAGCAGCGGGTTCGGTAATGAAAAACTGTTTTTT